These 21 T cell receptor beta chains came from one sample sequenced in a study of blood T cell repertoires in COVID-19. Sequenced by immunoSEQ multiplex PCR; TCRdb stores in-frame clones only, minus some. Of roughly 160,000 clones listed, 88% are singletons. The sequencing input was peripheral blood. The receptors were sampled from a man aged 50-59 years who had recovered from COVID-19.

This clone was observed a few times. The rearrangement links TRBV6-5 to TRBJ2-7; D is possibly TRBD1 (6 bases). Per germline, CDR1 MNHEY and CDR2 SVGAGI. V gave up 4 bases and J gave up 3 bases, with 10 bases separating them. The CDR3 is made up of 13 amino acids. Here the CDR3 reads CASSLSRGYEQYF. CDR3 bases: TGTGCCAGCAGTTTGAGCAGGGGCTACGAGCAGTACTTC.

The V and J genes are TRBV18 and TRBJ2-4, with D perhaps matching TRBD1 (5 bases). The V end lost 2 bases, the J end lost 9 bases, and 14 bases lay between the germline ends. CDR3 length: 14 amino acids. Germline loops: CDR1 KGHSH, CDR2 LQKENI. In DNA, the CDR3 is TGTGCCAGCTCACCAGACACAGGCTTCGGCATTCAGTACTTC. Protein sequence: CASSPDTGFGIQYF. Drawing the rest from reference TRBV18 and TRBJ2-4, the complete variable domain is NAGVMQNPRHLVRRRGQEARLRCSPMKGHSHVYWYRQLPEEGLKFMVYLQKENIIDESGMPKERFSAEFPKEGPSILRIQQVVRGDSAAYFCASSPDTGFGIQYFGAGTRLSVL.

The V call is TRBV2, the J call TRBJ2-5, with no clear D. Germline CDR1 reads SNHLY; CDR2 reads FYNNEI. Trimming shortened V by 11 bases and J by 2 bases, and 9 bases separated the two germline ends. The CDR3 extends over 11 amino acids. The CDR3 DNA reads TGTGCCTCTGAGAGTCAAGAGACCCAGTACTTC. It specifies CASESQETQYF. The whole variable domain, filled in from reference TRBV2 and TRBJ2-5, reads EPEVTQTPSHQVTQMGQEVILRCVPISNHLYFYWYRQILGQKVEFLVSFYNNEISEKSEIFDDQFSVERPDGSNFTLKIRSTKLEDSAMYFCASESQETQYFGPGTRLLVL.

The V and J genes are TRBV2 and TRBJ2-5, with 7 positions matching TRBD1. The CDR3 covers 13 residues. Germline CDR1 is SNHLY and CDR2 is FYNNEI. V shed 4 bases and J 4 bases; nucleotides not matched to a gene: 3. CDR3 nucleotide sequence: TGTGCCAGCAGTGGGGGACAGTTAGAGACCCAGTACTTC. Translated, it gives CASSGGQLETQYF.

This clone was seen ten or more times. The chain employs TRBV27 and TRBJ2-1; 8 bases match TRBD2. The CDR3 spans 15 residues. In germline, CDR1 is MNHEY, CDR2 SMNVEV (reference sequence). V gave up 8 bases and J gave up 1 base; unmatched junction bases: 7. The CDR3 protein is CASRSGTSSYNEQFF. CDR3 nucleotide sequence: TGTGCCAGCCGGTCGGGGACTAGTTCCTACAATGAGCAGTTCTTC.

J is TRBJ1-6 and V is TRBV28; 8 bases are a match to TRBD1. The CDR3 spans 14 residues. Germline lookup yields CDR1 MDHEN and CDR2 SYDVKM. Trimming took 3 bases from V and 10 from J; bases not matched to a gene: 5. CDR3 loop: CASSFQGAFSPLHF. The DNA for the CDR3 is TGTGCCAGCAGTTTTCAGGGGGCATTCTCACCCCTCCACTTT.

J is TRBJ2-7 and V is TRBV14, with D perhaps TRBD2 (7 bases). V was cut by 6 bases and J by 3 bases, with 18 bases left in between. There are 15 residues in the CDR3. The germline CDR1 and CDR2 sequences are SGHDN and FVKESK. The CDR3, as DNA: TGTGCCAGCAGTCCCGCGGGGGCGGGGAACTACGAGCAGTACTTC. This encodes CASSPAGAGNYEQYF.

The chain recombines TRBV19 with TRBJ2-5; 10 bases are a match to TRBD2. Germline-derived CDR1 and CDR2 are LNHDA and SQIVND (reference sequence). V lost 5 bases to trimming and J lost 4 bases; unmatched junction nucleotides: 13. The length of the CDR3 is 17 residues. The CDR3 DNA follows: TGTGCCAGTAGTCGGGCTAGCGGGAGCACACGACGAGAGACCCAGTACTTC. It specifies CASSRASGSTRRETQYF.

This clone appeared a few times. The rearrangement joins TRBV25-1 to TRBJ1-1, with a tentative D call TRBD1 (6 bases). The CDR3 length is 11 residues. V was cut by 7 bases and J by 12 bases, with 15 bases left in between. Germline V gene data show CDR1 as MGHDK and CDR2 as SYGVNS. CDR3 sequence reads: CASNRQDRSFF. The DNA of the CDR3 is TGTGCCAGCAACAGACAGGATCGGTCTTTCTTT. Complete variable domain (other parts from reference TRBV25-1 and TRBJ1-1): EADIYQTPRYLVIGTGKKITLECSQTMGHDKMYWYQQDPGMELHLIHYSYGVNSTEKGDLSSESTVSRIRTEHFPLTLESARPSHTSQYLCASNRQDRSFFGQGTRLTVV.

The chain carries TRBV18 and TRBJ2-7; 7 bases line up with TRBD1. There are 15 residues in the CDR3. Germline V gene data show CDR1 as KGHSH and CDR2 as LQKENI. V gave up 3 bases and J gave up 5 bases; unmatched junction bases: 10. CDR3 bases: TGTGCCAGCTCACCGCAAGGACAGGCGGGTCACGAGCAGTACTTC. Encoded protein: CASSPQGQAGHEQYF.

This clone came up once. The chain links TRBV28 to TRBJ1-2; 8 nucleotides align to TRBD1. Germline V gene data show CDR1 as MDHEN and CDR2 as SYDVKM. This CDR3 comprises 18 residues. V was pared by 7 bases and J by 2 bases, with 18 bases of the junction left unmatched. The CDR3 protein is CASTPSIAEQGANYGYTF. In DNA, the CDR3 is TGTGCCAGCACCCCTTCAATAGCGGAGCAGGGGGCGAACTATGGCTACACCTTC.

This clone has more than one count but fewer than ten. The V call is TRBV5-1, the J call TRBJ2-5; D remains unclear. The V and J ends lost 2 bases and 3 bases respectively, with 14 bases between them. The CDR3 loop spans 15 amino acids. In germline, CDR1 is SGHRS, CDR2 YFSETQ. The DNA of the CDR3 is TGCGCCAGCAGCTTACTACTGGCGGATGAAGAGACCCAGTACTTC. Translation: CASSLLLADEETQYF.

This clone appeared a few times. V gene TRBV6-2 or TRBV6-3 combines with J gene TRBJ1-1, with a possible D match to TRBD1 (5 bases). The V end lost 6 bases, the J end lost 0 bases, and 11 bases lay between the germline ends. This CDR3 contains 14 residues. Per germline, CDR1 MNHEY and CDR2 SVGEGT. The CDR3 protein is CASSTGRLNTEAFF. For the CDR3, the DNA is TGTGCCAGCAGCACAGGCAGGCTGAACACTGAAGCTTTCTTT.

Only one count was recorded for this clone. The chain joins TRBV3-1 (or the pseudogene TRBV3-2) to TRBJ2-1; 11 nucleotides align to TRBD1. CDR1 and CDR2 (germline): LGHDT, YNNKEL (reference sequence). After removal of 5 bases from V and 5 bases from J, the junction contained 5 bases not matched to a gene. The CDR3 runs 15 residues. The CDR3 reads CASSWDRGTDNEQFF. CDR3 in DNA: TGTGCCAGCAGCTGGGACAGGGGGACAGACAATGAGCAGTTCTTC.

This chain uses TRBV15 with TRBJ2-5; TRBD2 matches at 12 bases. Germline CDR1 and CDR2: LNHNV and YYDKDF (reference sequence). Germline trimming cut 6 bases from V and 5 bases from J; bases unmatched to any gene: 10. The CDR3 is 16 amino acids. CDR3 DNA sequence: TGTGCCACCAGGCGTCTAGCGGGAGGGCCAGAGGAGACCCAGTACTTC. Its translation is CATRRLAGGPEETQYF.

This clone turned up a few times. The V gene is TRBV16, the J gene TRBJ1-2; 7 bases match TRBD1. The V segment lost 0 bases and the J segment 4 bases; nucleotides outside the gene matches: 5. Germline V gives CDR1 KGHSY, CDR2 FQNENV. This CDR3 region has 15 residues. The CDR3 sequence is CASSQSTGTAYGYTF. CDR3 bases: TGTGCCAGCAGCCAATCAACCGGGACAGCCTATGGCTACACCTTC.

The rearrangement links TRBV5-1 to TRBJ1-6, with D unresolved. The V gene's germline CDR1 is SGHRS and CDR2 YFSETQ. The CDR3 length is 15 residues. Trimming left V 0 bases short and J 7 bases short, with 11 bases between. CDR3 sequence (DNA): TGCGCCAGCAGCTTGGGCGGGATAGGAAATTCACCCCTCCACTTT. This encodes CASSLGGIGNSPLHF.

This sequence joins TRBV29-1 and TRBJ1-2, with a possible D match to TRBD1 (5 bases). This CDR3 region has 14 residues. Germline values: CDR1 SQVTM, CDR2 ANQGSEA. The V end lost 6 bases, the J end lost 4 bases, and 18 bases lay between the germline ends. CDR3 residues: CSVYQGIQSYGYTF. The DNA of the CDR3 is TGCAGCGTATATCAGGGAATACAAAGCTATGGCTACACCTTC.

The chain carries TRBV4-3 and TRBJ2-1; D is undetermined. Germline loops: CDR1 LGHNA, CDR2 YSLEER. V lost 0 bases and J 8 bases, leaving 11 bases between the germline ends. The CDR3 runs 14 residues. CDR3 protein: CASSQDPTIHEQFF. In DNA, the CDR3 is TGCGCCAGCAGCCAAGATCCTACTATCCATGAGCAGTTCTTC.

The V call is TRBV28, the J call TRBJ2-7; TRBD2 matches 7 bases. V lost 6 bases to trimming and J lost 2 bases; unmatched junction nucleotides: 4. The CDR3 contains 13 residues. Germline V gives CDR1 MDHEN, CDR2 SYDVKM. CDR3 in amino acids: CASRPGLTYEQYF. The CDR3 nucleotides read TGTGCCAGCAGACCGGGACTAACCTACGAGCAGTACTTC.

This clone was counted a few times. V gene TRBV4-3 combines with J gene TRBJ1-6, with TRBD1 matching 8 bases. Per germline, CDR1 LGHNA and CDR2 YSLEER. With V trimmed by 0 bases and J by 10 bases, 5 bases remained unmatched. The CDR3 has 15 amino acids. CDR3 DNA: TGCGCCAGCAGCCAAGATCCGACAGGGGCCTCACCCCTCCACTTT. It specifies CASSQDPTGASPLHF.